This entry lists 32 T cell receptor beta chains sequenced from one sample in a study of CD8 T cells in Susac syndrome. After extraction with the RNeasy kit, about 0.45 to 1 ug of the RNA was reverse transcribed using random hexamers. TCRdb used MiXCR to reprocess the immunoSEQ multiplex PCR reads, holding one entry per CDR3 protein. The data show 130,000 or so distinct CDR3 sequences, around nine tenths seen once. The sequencing sample was made of CD8+ T cells from PBMCs. Receptor source: a human donor with multiple sclerosis.

This sequence joins TRBV13 and TRBJ2-3, with 11 bases aligning to TRBD1. From germline, CDR1 is PRHDT and CDR2 FYEKMQ (reference sequence). The junction had 5 bases not matched to a gene; V was cut back by 5 bases and J by 1 base. This CDR3 spans 16 amino acids. CDR3 in DNA: TGTGCCAGCAGCGCTTCGGACAGGGGGCGCACAGATACGCAGTATTTT. Translation gives CASSASDRGRTDTQYF.

The CDR3 sequence is CSALTDRGTEGYTF. The DNA of the CDR3 is TGCAGTGCTTTAACCGACAGGGGAACGGAGGGCTACACCTTC. The rearrangement links TRBV20-1 to TRBJ1-2, with TRBD1 matching 8 bases. The CDR3 is 14 amino acids. Germline-derived CDR1 and CDR2 are DFQATT and SNEGSKA (reference sequence). J lost 8 bases, V lost 5 bases, and 13 bases had no gene match.

V gene TRBV10-3 combines with J gene TRBJ2-3; D is tentatively TRBD1 or TRBD2 (5 bases each). Trimming left V 8 bases short and J 0 bases short, with 12 bases between. The CDR3 extends over 14 amino acids. Germline V gene lookup returns CDR1 ENHRY and CDR2 SYGVKD. The CDR3: CAIGDGASTDTQYF. In DNA, the CDR3 is TGTGCCATCGGAGACGGGGCTAGCACAGATACGCAGTATTTT.

The chain links TRBV27 to TRBJ1-2, with a tentative D call TRBD1 (5 bases). Looked up from germline, CDR1 is MNHEY and CDR2 is SMNVEV (reference sequence). The CDR3 is made up of 17 amino acids. The germline V and J ends were trimmed by 0 bases and 8 bases, with 22 bases remaining between them. The DNA for the CDR3 is TGTGCCAGCAGTTTATCTATCGGGGCTGGTTCCGGAGAAGGCTACACCTTC. Protein sequence: CASSLSIGAGSGEGYTF.

The rearrangement links TRBV10-3 to TRBJ2-7; D is undetermined. The ends were cut back, 9 bases at V and 2 bases at J, with 8 bases in the middle. CDR3 size: 11 residues. Germline loops: CDR1 ENHRY, CDR2 SYGVKD. DNA of the CDR3: TGTGCCATACAGACCGCCTACGAGCAGTACTTC. It translates to CAIQTAYEQYF.

J is TRBJ2-1 and V is TRBV7-9; 8 positions match TRBD2. Looked up from germline, CDR1 is SEHNR and CDR2 is FQNEAQ (reference sequence). After removal of 6 bases from V and 9 bases from J, the junction contained 4 bases not matched to a gene. The CDR3 loop spans 12 amino acids. This chain's CDR3 is CASRELAVEQFF. CDR3 DNA sequence: TGTGCCAGCAGGGAACTAGCGGTTGAGCAGTTCTTC.

This clonotype was counted a single time. The J gene is TRBJ1-2, the V gene TRBV10-3, with 7 bases lining up with TRBD1. CDR3 length: 15 residues. Germline trimming cut 0 bases from V and 3 bases from J; bases unmatched to any gene: 4. The germline gives CDR1 ENHRY, CDR2 SYGVKD. The CDR3 reads CAISESKGADYGYTF. In DNA form, the CDR3 reads TGTGCCATCAGTGAGTCGAAGGGGGCGGACTATGGCTACACCTTC.

The chain is built from TRBV5-4 and TRBJ2-2; D call uncertain. Germline CDR1 and CDR2: SGHNT and YYREEE (reference sequence). CDR3 length: 15 residues. Trimming removed 1 base from V and 0 bases from J, with 7 bases in between. The CDR3 protein is CASSLTPTNTGELFF. The CDR3 nucleotides read TGTGCCAGCAGCTTGACACCAACGAACACCGGGGAGCTGTTTTTT. The full variable domain, completed using reference TRBV5-4 and TRBJ2-2, is ETGVTQSPTHLIKTRGQQVTLRCSSQSGHNTVSWYQQALGQGPQFIFQYYREEENGRGNFPPRFSGLQFPNYSSELNVNALELDDSALYLCASSLTPTNTGELFFGEGSRLTVL.

The rearrangement links TRBV29-1 to TRBJ2-1; D remains ambiguous. Germline loops: CDR1 SQVTM, CDR2 ANQGSEA. The CDR3 length is 12 residues. Trimming stripped 5 bases from V and 0 bases from J, with 5 bases between. In nucleotides, the CDR3 is TGCAGCGTTCTTCCCTCCTACAATGAGCAGTTCTTC. Translation gives CSVLPSYNEQFF.

The V call is TRBV30, the J call TRBJ1-4; D might be TRBD1 (5 bases). CDR1 is GTSNPN and CDR2 is SVGIG in the germline V gene (reference sequence). The CDR3 totals 13 residues. The V end was cut by 7 bases, the J end by 5 bases, with 14 bases between. In nucleotides, the CDR3 is TGTGCCTCGCTGGGACCGCCAAATGAAAAACTGTTTTTT. It yields the protein CASLGPPNEKLFF.

The CDR3 DNA is TGTGCCTGGTTTCTCCGGGTGAACACTGAAGCTTTCTTT. As protein: CAWFLRVNTEAFF. This sequence joins TRBV30 and TRBJ1-1; no definite D call. The CDR3 sequence is 13 residues long. The germline V and J ends were trimmed by 5 bases and 0 bases, with 10 bases remaining between them. Germline CDR1 and CDR2: GTSNPN and SVGIG (reference sequence).

This rearrangement joins TRBV6-2 or TRBV6-3 to TRBJ2-7, with 13 bases matching TRBD2. CDR3 length: 14 residues. With V trimmed by 6 bases and J by 5 bases, 4 bases remained unmatched. Germline V lookup: CDR1 MNHEY, CDR2 SVGEGT. CDR3 in amino acids: CASSLLAGGNEQYF. The CDR3, as DNA: TGTGCCAGCAGCCTACTAGCGGGAGGGAACGAGCAGTACTTC.

The CDR3 region is CASTKFSDTQYF. For the CDR3, the DNA is TGTGCCAGCACGAAGTTTTCAGATACGCAGTATTTT. The chain employs TRBV12-3 or TRBV12-4 and TRBJ2-3; D call uncertain. The CDR3 totals 12 residues. Deletions cut 7 bases from V and 4 bases from J, with 9 bases between.

The chain employs TRBV2 and TRBJ2-1; 7 nucleotides match TRBD2. The junction had 11 bases not matched to a gene; V was cut back by 6 bases and J by 9 bases. Germline V gene sequence: CDR1 SNHLY, CDR2 FYNNEI. This CDR3 has 14 amino acids. CDR3 in amino acids: CASRRIAGLSEQFF. CDR3 nucleotides: TGTGCCAGCAGAAGGATAGCGGGTCTCAGTGAGCAGTTCTTC. Complete variable domain (other parts from reference TRBV2 and TRBJ2-1): EPEVTQTPSHQVTQMGQEVILRCVPISNHLYFYWYRQILGQKVEFLVSFYNNEISEKSEIFDDQFSVERPDGSNFTLKIRSTKLEDSAMYFCASRRIAGLSEQFFGPGTRLTVL.

The count of this clonotype is one. The V and J genes are TRBV20-1 and TRBJ1-1; 7 bases are a match to TRBD1. The CDR3 contains 14 residues. V dropped 3 bases and J dropped 4; count of bases not matched to a gene: 8. Germline assignment: CDR1 DFQATT and CDR2 SNEGSKA (reference sequence). CDR3 sequence (DNA): TGCAGTGCTAGGTATGACAGGGTTCTCACTGAAGCTTTCTTT. It specifies CSARYDRVLTEAFF.

The J gene is TRBJ2-5, the V gene TRBV29-1; D not certain. V was clipped by 3 bases and J by 4 bases, with 3 bases between them. This CDR3 region has 10 residues. Germline assignment: CDR1 SQVTM and CDR2 ANQGSEA. Written as DNA, the CDR3 is TGCAGCGTTGATAGAGAGACCCAGTACTTC. This gives the protein CSVDRETQYF.

The V gene is TRBV11-2, the J gene TRBJ1-2; weak D call: TRBD1 (5 bases). Germline lookup yields CDR1 SGHAT and CDR2 FQNNGV. Trimming cost V 6 bases and J 4 bases, with 12 bases left between them. The CDR3 runs to 13 residues. CDR3 in DNA: TGTGCCAGCAGATTCAGGGATGGCTATGGCTACACCTTC. This encodes CASRFRDGYGYTF.

This clonotype has just a few counts. The chain recombines TRBV24-1 with TRBJ2-5, with TRBD1 matching 7 bases. From germline, CDR1 is KGHDR and CDR2 SFDVKD. CDR3 length: 9 residues. The junction had 5 bases not matched to a gene; V was cut back by 9 bases and J by 14 bases. The CDR3 region has the DNA TGTGCCACCGGGACAGCTAACTACTTC. As protein: CATGTANYF.

This rearrangement joins TRBV9 to TRBJ2-6, with a possible D match to TRBD1 (6 bases). CDR1 and CDR2 (germline): SGDLS, YYNGEE. This CDR3 comprises 21 residues. Between the trimmed V and J ends, which lost 0 bases and 4 bases, there was a span of 26 bases. The CDR3 nucleotides read TGTGCCAGCAGCGTAGATGTAATGGAGACTTCAGGGGTATGGGGGGCCAACGTCCTGACTTTC. It specifies CASSVDVMETSGVWGANVLTF.

The chain is built from TRBV29-1 and TRBJ2-7; perhaps TRBD1 as D (5 bases). Germline CDR1 SQVTM, CDR2 ANQGSEA. This CDR3 has 12 amino acids. Deletions cut 4 bases from V and 1 base from J, with 8 bases between. The CDR3 here is CSVAGSSYEQYF. The CDR3 coding sequence is TGCAGCGTTGCAGGGTCTTCCTACGAGCAGTACTTC.

The chain has TRBV28 and TRBJ2-6; no definite D call. The germline CDR1 and CDR2 sequences are MDHEN and SYDVKM. The CDR3 has 15 amino acids. V was clipped by 5 bases and J by 0 bases, with 8 bases between them. The CDR3 loop is CASSPFISGANVLTF. Written as DNA, the CDR3 is TGTGCCAGCAGTCCATTTATCTCTGGGGCCAACGTCCTGACTTTC.

The J gene is TRBJ2-2, the V gene TRBV9; 9 nucleotides line up with TRBD1. With 4 bases clipped from V and 9 bases from J, the junction kept 19 bases outside the gene matches. Germline assignment: CDR1 SGDLS and CDR2 YYNGEE. The CDR3 contains 18 residues. CDR3 coding DNA: TGTGCCAGCAGCCTAATCCCCATCCCGGGACAGGGTGTCAGGGAGCTGTTTTTT. The encoded protein is CASSLIPIPGQGVRELFF.

V is TRBV27 and J is TRBJ2-7; 9 bases fit TRBD2. This CDR3 region has 14 residues. The V segment lost 3 bases and the J segment 3 bases; nucleotides outside the gene matches: 3. The germline V gene encodes CDR1 MNHEY and CDR2 SMNVEV (reference sequence). The DNA for the CDR3 is TGTGCCAGCAGTTTTGCTAGCGGGATCTACGAGCAGTACTTC. Protein sequence: CASSFASGIYEQYF.

The chain couples TRBV7-9 to TRBJ2-5; 7 bases line up with TRBD2. Germline CDR1 and CDR2: SEHNR and FQNEAQ (reference sequence). The CDR3 sequence is 14 residues long. V lost 2 bases and J lost 2; bases outside the gene matches: 2. The CDR3 region is CASSLLAAQETQYF. The DNA for the CDR3 is TGTGCCAGCAGCTTACTAGCGGCACAAGAGACCCAGTACTTC.

The rearrangement links TRBV3-1 to TRBJ2-5; D remains ambiguous. V was cut by 5 bases and J by 5 bases, with 27 bases left in between. The CDR3 loop spans 18 amino acids. Germline V gives CDR1 LGHDT, CDR2 YNNKEL (reference sequence). The CDR3 is CASSNRRQRNGRMETQYF. The CDR3 DNA follows: TGTGCCAGCAGCAACCGCCGCCAAAGGAACGGGCGAATGGAGACCCAGTACTTC.

V usage is TRBV5-1 and J usage is TRBJ2-6, with D possibly being TRBD1 (5 bases). CDR1 and CDR2 (germline): SGHRS, YFSETQ. This CDR3 spans 15 amino acids. Trimming shortened V by 1 base and J by 4 bases, and 9 bases separated the two germline ends. In nucleotides, the CDR3 is TGCGCCAGCAGCTTGCAGGGTACCGGGGCCAACGTCCTGACTTTC. Translating it yields CASSLQGTGANVLTF.

The chain recombines TRBV28 with TRBJ2-2; 8 bases agree with TRBD1. Losses at the gene ends were 6 bases for V and 9 bases for J; bases not matched to a gene: 3. In germline, CDR1 is MDHEN, CDR2 SYDVKM. The CDR3 length is 12 residues. The CDR3 spells CASSQGARELFF. CDR3 DNA: TGTGCCAGCAGCCAGGGGGCCAGGGAGCTGTTTTTT.

This chain connects TRBV27 to TRBJ2-2; 9 nucleotides align to TRBD1. With V trimmed by 8 bases and J by 4 bases, 5 bases remained unmatched. The CDR3 loop spans 14 amino acids. CDR1 MNHEY and CDR2 SMNVEV come from the germline V gene (reference sequence). The CDR3 region has the DNA TGTGCCAGCCGGGACAGGGTGGGCACCGGGGAGCTGTTTTTT. This translates into CASRDRVGTGELFF.

CDR3 sequence reads: CSAREGTGVPGANVLTF. CDR3 DNA: TGCAGTGCTAGGGAAGGGACAGGGGTGCCTGGGGCCAACGTCCTGACTTTC. The rearrangement joins TRBV20-1 to TRBJ2-6, with TRBD1 matching 10 bases. Germline trimming cut 3 bases from V and 2 bases from J; bases unmatched to any gene: 7. Germline V gene data show CDR1 as DFQATT and CDR2 as SNEGSKA (reference sequence). The CDR3 has 17 amino acids.

The gene calls are TRBV9 and TRBJ1-1, with D unresolved. CDR1 SGDLS and CDR2 YYNGEE come from the germline V gene. The CDR3 runs 13 residues. Trimming took off 4 bases at V and 0 bases at J, with 7 bases between the two ends. The DNA for the CDR3 is TGTGCCAGCAGCCCCGGGATGAACACTGAAGCTTTCTTT. This codes for CASSPGMNTEAFF.

V is TRBV7-9 and J is TRBJ2-5; tentative D call: TRBD1 (6 bases). Germline values: CDR1 SEHNR, CDR2 FQNEAQ (reference sequence). V was cut by 4 bases and J by 2 bases, with 11 bases left in between. This CDR3 comprises 14 residues. For the CDR3, the DNA is TGTGCCAGCAGCTCCCCGGACAGACAAGAGACCCAGTACTTC. Amino acid sequence: CASSSPDRQETQYF.

This sequence joins TRBV5-6 and TRBJ1-2; D is possibly TRBD1 (5 bases). Germline CDR1 reads SGHDT; CDR2 reads YYEEEE. V lost 4 bases and J 3 bases, leaving 7 bases between the germline ends. The CDR3 has 12 amino acids. The CDR3: CASSRDDYGYTF. The CDR3, as DNA: TGTGCCAGCAGCAGGGACGACTATGGCTACACCTTC.